These 4 T cell receptor beta chains share one sample of origin, sequenced in a study of T cells in localized non-small cell lung cancer. Profiled with immunoSEQ multiplex PCR; TCRdb holds only in-frame clones, not every one. This sample yields about 1,100 clones, of which about a fifth are seen a single time; roughly 10% belongs to the top ten. Sequencing used normal lung tissue next to the tumor, obtained before any cancer treatment. Receptors originate from a male donor aged 60 or over with stage III lung adenocarcinoma.

J is TRBJ1-2 and V is TRBV6-8, with D perhaps matching TRBD1 (5 bases). The CDR3 length is 18 residues. CDR1 and CDR2 from the germline V gene are MNHGY and SAAAGT. Deletions cut 0 bases from V and 0 bases from J, with 17 bases between. CDR3 amino acids: CASSYSREGQLSNYGYTF. The CDR3 region has the DNA TGTGCCAGCAGTTACTCCCGAGAGGGGCAGCTCTCTAACTATGGCTACACCTTC.

In this sample, this clone is hyperexpanded. The chain uses TRBV4-1 and TRBJ2-7; possible D gene TRBD2, 6 bases. The length of the CDR3 is 18 residues. The germline gives CDR1 MGHRA, CDR2 YSYEKL. Trimming removed 0 bases at V and 3 bases at J, with 21 bases between. Here the CDR3 reads CASSQEYYGGTALYEQYF. In DNA form, the CDR3 reads TGCGCCAGCAGCCAAGAGTACTATGGGGGGACTGCACTCTACGAGCAGTACTTC.

The rearrangement uses TRBV19 and TRBJ1-2; 8 bases map to TRBD1. This CDR3 region has 16 residues. From germline, CDR1 is LNHDA and CDR2 SQIVND (reference sequence). J was trimmed by 8 bases and V by 6 bases; bases with no gene match: 17. CDR3 nucleotide sequence: TGTGCCAGTAGAACCCATGGACAGGGAAGGGATCACGGCTACACCTTC. As protein: CASRTHGQGRDHGYTF.

This rearrangement joins TRBV18 to TRBJ1-1; D not certain. In germline, CDR1 is KGHSH, CDR2 LQKENI. Trimming cost V 3 bases and J 3 bases, with 11 bases left between them. The CDR3 extends over 14 amino acids. The CDR3 coding sequence is TGTGCCAGCTCACCCCTTGGAGTGGACACTGAAGCTTTCTTT. This sequence encodes CASSPLGVDTEAFF.